These 5 T cell receptor beta chains were sequenced from one sample in a study of CD8+CD57+ T cells in acquired aplastic anemia. Researchers used genomic DNA as the template to profile TCR beta VDJ and CDR3. Using its own MiXCR run on the reads, TCRdb lists one record per CDR3 protein. The data contain about 160,000 distinct CDR3 sequences, approximately 43% of them singletons. Sequenced input: sorted CD4+, CD8+, or CD8+CD57+ T cells (not recorded which) from PBMCs. The receptors shown here come from a human donor in good health.

In this sample, this clonotype turned up a few times. A much larger clone lies a single base off, so this may be a read error. The rearrangement uses TRBV20-1 and TRBJ2-1; TRBD1 agrees at 7 bases. The CDR3 is 14 amino acids. Trimming took 1 base from V and 5 from J; bases not matched to a gene: 5. From germline, CDR1 is DFQATT and CDR2 SNEGSKA (reference sequence). CDR3 in amino acids: CSARVWTGDNEQFF. The CDR3 region has the DNA TGCAGTGCTAGAGTGTGGACAGGTGACAATGAGCAGTTCTTC.

As regards this clonotype: A much larger clonotype is one base distant, so this may be a read error. V usage is TRBV11-3 and J usage is TRBJ2-1, with D unresolved. This CDR3 comprises 14 residues. Per the germline V gene, CDR1 is SGHNT and CDR2 is YENEEA. CDR3 bases: TGTGCCAGCAGCTTAGGTAGAGGAAACAATGAGCAGTCCTTC. Translation gives CASSLGRGNNEQSF. Combining the CDR3 with reference TRBV11-3 and TRBJ2-1 gives the whole variable domain EAGVVQSPRYKIIEKKQPVAFWCNPISGHNTLYWYLQNLGQGPELLIRYENEEAVDDSQLPKDRFSAERLKGVDSTLKIQPAELGDSAVYLCASSLGRGNNEQSFGPGTRLTVL.

Turning to this clonotype: It may be a read error: a sequence one base away is much more abundant. Likely a read error: the CDR3 ends without its conserved phenylalanine or tryptophan. The chain uses TRBV5-4 and TRBJ1-6, with 7 bases lining up with TRBD1. V shed 3 bases and J 6 bases; nucleotides not matched to a gene: 3. The CDR3 is made up of 14 amino acids. Per germline, CDR1 SGHNT and CDR2 YYREEE (reference sequence). This CDR3 is CASSWGQTNSPLHL. In DNA form, the CDR3 reads TGTGCCAGCAGCTGGGGACAGACTAATTCACCCCTCCACCTT.

This clonotype was detected ten times or more. The rearrangement uses TRBV19 and TRBJ2-5; TRBD2 might be the D (5 bases). This CDR3 has 12 amino acids. CDR1 is LNHDA and CDR2 is SQIVND in the germline V gene (reference sequence). V was pared by 4 bases and J by 6 bases, with 9 bases between. The CDR3 reads CASSTGWQTQYF. CDR3 in DNA: TGTGCCAGTAGTACGGGGTGGCAGACCCAGTACTTC.

This clonotype came up many times. The CDR3 spells CASSLGGREMNTEAFF. The CDR3, as DNA: TGTGCCAGCAGCTTGGGGGGACGGGAAATGAACACTGAAGCTTTCTTT. This chain uses TRBV5-6 with TRBJ1-1; TRBD1 is a possible D gene (5 bases). The CDR3 spans 16 residues. Trimming took 0 bases from V and 0 from J, leaving 12 bases between them. Germline CDR1 SGHDT, CDR2 YYEEEE.